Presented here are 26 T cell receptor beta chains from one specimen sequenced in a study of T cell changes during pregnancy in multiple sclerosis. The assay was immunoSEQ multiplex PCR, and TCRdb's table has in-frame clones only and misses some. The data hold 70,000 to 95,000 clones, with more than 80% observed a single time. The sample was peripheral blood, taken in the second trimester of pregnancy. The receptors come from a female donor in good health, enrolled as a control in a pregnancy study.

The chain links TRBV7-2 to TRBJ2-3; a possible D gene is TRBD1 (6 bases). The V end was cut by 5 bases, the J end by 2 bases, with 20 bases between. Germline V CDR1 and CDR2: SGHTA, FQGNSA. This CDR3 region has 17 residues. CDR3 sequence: CASSVTGTSRDTDTQYF. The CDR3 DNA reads TGTGCCAGCAGCGTCACAGGGACCTCAAGAGACACAGATACGCAGTATTTT. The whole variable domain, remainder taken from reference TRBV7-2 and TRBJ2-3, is GAGVSQSPSNKVTEKGKDVELRCDPISGHTALYWYRQSLGQGLEFLIYFQGNSAPDKSGLPSDRFSAERTGGSVSTLTIQRTQQEDSAVYLCASSVTGTSRDTDTQYFGPGTRLTVL.

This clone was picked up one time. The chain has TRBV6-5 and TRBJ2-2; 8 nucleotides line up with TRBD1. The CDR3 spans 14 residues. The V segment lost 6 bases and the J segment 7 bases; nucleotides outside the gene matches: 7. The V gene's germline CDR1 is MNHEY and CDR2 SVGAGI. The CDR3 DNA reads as TGTGCCAGCAGGGCAGGGGGCACCTTCGGGGAGCTGTTTTTT. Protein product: CASRAGGTFGELFF.

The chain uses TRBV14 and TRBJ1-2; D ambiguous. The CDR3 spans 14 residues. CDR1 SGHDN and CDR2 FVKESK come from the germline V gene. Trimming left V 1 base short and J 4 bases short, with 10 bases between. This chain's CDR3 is CASSQVARTYGYTF. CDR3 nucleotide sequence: TGTGCCAGCAGCCAAGTAGCCAGAACCTATGGCTACACCTTC.

The CDR3: CASEGVGYGYTF. CDR3 DNA: TGTGCCAGTGAGGGCGTCGGCTATGGCTACACCTTC. The J gene is TRBJ1-2, the V gene TRBV19; D is uncertain. The CDR3 is made up of 12 amino acids. CDR1 is LNHDA and CDR2 is SQIVND in the germline V gene (reference sequence). The germline V and J ends were trimmed by 8 bases and 4 bases, with 11 bases remaining between them. Based on the CDR3 plus reference TRBV19 and TRBJ1-2, the full variable domain is DGGITQSPKYLFRKEGQNVTLSCEQNLNHDAMYWYRQDPGQGLRLIYYSQIVNDFQKGDIAEGYSVSREKKESFPLTVTSAQKNPTAFYLCASEGVGYGYTFGSGTRLTVV.

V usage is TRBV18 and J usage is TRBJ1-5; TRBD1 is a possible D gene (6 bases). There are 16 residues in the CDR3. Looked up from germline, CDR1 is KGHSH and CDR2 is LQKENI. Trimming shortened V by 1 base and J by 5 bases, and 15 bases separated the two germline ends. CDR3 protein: CASSPLAGETHQPQHF. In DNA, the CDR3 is TGTGCCAGCTCACCACTGGCAGGGGAGACCCATCAGCCCCAGCATTTT.

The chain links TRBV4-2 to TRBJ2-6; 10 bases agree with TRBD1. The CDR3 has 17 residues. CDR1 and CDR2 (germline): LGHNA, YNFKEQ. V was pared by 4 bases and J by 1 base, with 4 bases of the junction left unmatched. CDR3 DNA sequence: TGTGCCAGCAGCCTAAGGACAGGGGGGTCTGGGGCCAACGTCCTGACTTTC. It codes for CASSLRTGGSGANVLTF.

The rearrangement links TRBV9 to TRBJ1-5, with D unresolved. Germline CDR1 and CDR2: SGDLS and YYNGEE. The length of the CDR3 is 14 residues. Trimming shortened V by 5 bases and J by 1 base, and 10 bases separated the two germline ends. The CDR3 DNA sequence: TGTGCCAGCAGTTCTGTCGGGAGCAATCAGCCCCAGCATTTT. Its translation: CASSSVGSNQPQHF.

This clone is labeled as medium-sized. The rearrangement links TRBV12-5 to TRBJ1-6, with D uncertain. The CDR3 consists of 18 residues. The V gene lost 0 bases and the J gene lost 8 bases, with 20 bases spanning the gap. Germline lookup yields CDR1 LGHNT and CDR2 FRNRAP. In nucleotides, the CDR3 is TGTGCTAGTGGTTTGGTATGTCCTCGGGGTTTTTGGGATTCACCCCTCCACTTT. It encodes CASGLVCPRGFWDSPLHF. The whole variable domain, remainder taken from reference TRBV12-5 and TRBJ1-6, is DARVTQTPRHKVTEMGQEVTMRCQPILGHNTVFWYRQTMMQGLELLAYFRNRAPLDDSGMPKDRFSAEMPDATLATLKIQPSEPRDSAVYFCASGLVCPRGFWDSPLHFGNGTRLTVT.

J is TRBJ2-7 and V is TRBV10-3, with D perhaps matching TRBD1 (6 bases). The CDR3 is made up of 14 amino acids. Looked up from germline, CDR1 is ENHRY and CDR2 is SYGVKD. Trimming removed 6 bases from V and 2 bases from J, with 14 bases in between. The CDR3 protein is CAIRISGQTYEQYF. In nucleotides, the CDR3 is TGTGCCATCAGGATCAGTGGACAGACCTACGAGCAGTACTTC.

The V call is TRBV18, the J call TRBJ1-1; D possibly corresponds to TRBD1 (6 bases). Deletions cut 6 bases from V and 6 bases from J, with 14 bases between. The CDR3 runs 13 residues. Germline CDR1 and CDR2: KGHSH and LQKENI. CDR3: CASSQTGVAEAFF. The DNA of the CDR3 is TGTGCCAGCTCCCAGACAGGAGTAGCTGAAGCTTTCTTT.

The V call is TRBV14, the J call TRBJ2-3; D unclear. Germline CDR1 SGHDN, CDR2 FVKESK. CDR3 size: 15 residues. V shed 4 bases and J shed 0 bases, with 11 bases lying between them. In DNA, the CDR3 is TGTGCCAGCAGCCGGCAGGCCTTAAGCACAGATACGCAGTATTTT. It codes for CASSRQALSTDTQYF. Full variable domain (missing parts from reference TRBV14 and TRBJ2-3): EAGVTQFPSHSVIEKGQTVTLRCDPISGHDNLYWYRRVMGKEIKFLLHFVKESKQDESGMPNNRFLAERTGGTYSTLKVQPAELEDSGVYFCASSRQALSTDTQYFGPGTRLTVL.

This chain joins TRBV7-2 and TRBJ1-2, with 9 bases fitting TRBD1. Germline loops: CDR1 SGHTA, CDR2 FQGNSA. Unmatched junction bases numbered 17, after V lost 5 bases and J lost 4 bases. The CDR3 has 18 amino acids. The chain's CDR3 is CASSPAGTGTLRGYGYTF. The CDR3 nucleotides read TGTGCCAGCAGCCCAGCCGGGACAGGGACTCTCCGGGGCTATGGCTACACCTTC. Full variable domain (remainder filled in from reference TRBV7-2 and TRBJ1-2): GAGVSQSPSNKVTEKGKDVELRCDPISGHTALYWYRQSLGQGLEFLIYFQGNSAPDKSGLPSDRFSAERTGGSVSTLTIQRTQQEDSAVYLCASSPAGTGTLRGYGYTFGSGTRLTVV.

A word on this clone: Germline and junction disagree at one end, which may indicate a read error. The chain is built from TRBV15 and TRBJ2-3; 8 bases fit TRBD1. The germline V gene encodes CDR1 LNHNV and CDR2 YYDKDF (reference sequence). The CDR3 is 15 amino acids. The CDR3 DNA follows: TGTGCCACCAGCAGAGGGACAGGGAGCAAAGATACGCAGTATTTT. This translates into CATSRGTGSKDTQYF.

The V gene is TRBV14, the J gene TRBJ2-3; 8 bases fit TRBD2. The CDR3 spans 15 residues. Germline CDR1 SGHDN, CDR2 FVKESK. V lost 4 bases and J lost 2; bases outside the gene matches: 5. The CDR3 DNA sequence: TGTGCCAGCAGCCGACTAGCGCGACTCACAGATACGCAGTATTTT. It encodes CASSRLARLTDTQYF.

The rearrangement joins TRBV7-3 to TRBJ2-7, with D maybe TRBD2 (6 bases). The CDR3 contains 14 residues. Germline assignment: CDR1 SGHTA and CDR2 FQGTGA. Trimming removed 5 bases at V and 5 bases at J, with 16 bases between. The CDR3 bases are TGTGCCAGCAGCCCCACCCGGGGGAGCCACGAGCAGTACTTC. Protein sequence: CASSPTRGSHEQYF.

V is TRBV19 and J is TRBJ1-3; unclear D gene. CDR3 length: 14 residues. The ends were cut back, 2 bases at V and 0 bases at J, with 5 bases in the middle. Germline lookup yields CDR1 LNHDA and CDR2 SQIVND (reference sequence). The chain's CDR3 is CASSIPYSGNTIYF. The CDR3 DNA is TGTGCCAGTAGTATACCCTACTCTGGAAACACCATATATTTT.

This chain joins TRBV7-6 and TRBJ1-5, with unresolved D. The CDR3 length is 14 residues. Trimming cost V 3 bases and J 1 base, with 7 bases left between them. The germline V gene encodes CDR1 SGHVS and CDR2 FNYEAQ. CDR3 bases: TGTGCCAGCAGCTTGTGGGAGAGCAATCAGCCCCAGCATTTT. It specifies CASSLWESNQPQHF. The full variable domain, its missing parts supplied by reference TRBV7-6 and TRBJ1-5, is GAGVSQSPRYKVTKRGQDVALRCDPISGHVSLYWYRQALGQGPEFLTYFNYEAQQDKSGLPNDRFSAERPEGSISTLTIQRTEQRDSAMYRCASSLWESNQPQHFGDGTRLSIL.

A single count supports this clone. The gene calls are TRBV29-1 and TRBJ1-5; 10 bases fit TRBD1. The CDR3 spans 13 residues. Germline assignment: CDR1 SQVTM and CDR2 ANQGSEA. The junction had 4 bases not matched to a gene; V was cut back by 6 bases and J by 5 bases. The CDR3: CSVPGTGDQPQHF. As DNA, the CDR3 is TGCAGCGTCCCCGGGACAGGGGATCAGCCCCAGCATTTT. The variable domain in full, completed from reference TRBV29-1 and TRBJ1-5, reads SAVISQKPSRDICQRGTSLTIQCQVDSQVTMMFWYRQQPGQSLTLIATANQGSEATYESGFVIDKFPISRPNLTFSTLTVSNMSPEDSSIYLCSVPGTGDQPQHFGDGTRLSIL.

CDR3 bases: TGTGCCAGCAGCGCGGCGACAGGGGGGGGCTACGAGCAGTACTTC. It specifies CASSAATGGGYEQYF. The gene calls are TRBV9 and TRBJ2-7; 9 bases are shared with TRBD1. After removal of 3 bases from V and 3 bases from J, the junction contained 7 bases not matched to a gene. Per germline, CDR1 SGDLS and CDR2 YYNGEE. The CDR3 has 15 residues.

In DNA form, the CDR3 reads TGTGCCAGCTACCTCAGGGGGCGGCAAGAGACCCAGTACTTC. It translates to CASYLRGRQETQYF. V is TRBV6-1 and J is TRBJ2-5; 8 bases line up with TRBD1. The CDR3 contains 14 residues. The trim removed 8 bases at V and 2 bases at J, leaving 7 bases unmatched. CDR1 MNHNS and CDR2 SASEGT come from the germline V gene.

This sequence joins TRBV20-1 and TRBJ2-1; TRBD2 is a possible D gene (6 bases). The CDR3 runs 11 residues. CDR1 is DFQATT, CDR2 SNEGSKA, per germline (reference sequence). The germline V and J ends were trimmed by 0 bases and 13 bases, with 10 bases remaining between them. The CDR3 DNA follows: TGCAGTGCTAGAGAGGCGGGGAGTCAGTTCTTC. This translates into CSAREAGSQFF.

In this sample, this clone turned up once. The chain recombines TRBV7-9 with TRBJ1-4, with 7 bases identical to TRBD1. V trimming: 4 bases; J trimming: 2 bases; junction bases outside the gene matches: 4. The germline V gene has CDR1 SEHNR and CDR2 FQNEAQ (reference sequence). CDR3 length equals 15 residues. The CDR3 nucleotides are TGTGCCAGCAGCTCCGGGACAGCCACTAATGAAAAACTGTTTTTT. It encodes CASSSGTATNEKLFF.

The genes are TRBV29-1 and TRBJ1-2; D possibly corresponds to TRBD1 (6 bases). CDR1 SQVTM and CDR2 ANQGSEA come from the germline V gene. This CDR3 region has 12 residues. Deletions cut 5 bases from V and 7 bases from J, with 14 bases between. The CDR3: CSVPTGFGGYTF. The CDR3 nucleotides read TGCAGCGTTCCTACAGGGTTTGGTGGCTACACCTTC.

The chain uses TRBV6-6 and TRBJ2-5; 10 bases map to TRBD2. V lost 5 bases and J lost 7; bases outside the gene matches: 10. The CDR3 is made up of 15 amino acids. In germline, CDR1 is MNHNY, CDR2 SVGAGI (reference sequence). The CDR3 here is CASSASSGGPGTQYF. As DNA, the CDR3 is TGTGCCAGCAGTGCATCTAGCGGGGGCCCGGGGACCCAGTACTTC.

The CDR3 protein is CAWSVAASSTDTQYF. CDR3 in DNA: TGTGCCTGGAGTGTGGCGGCTTCTAGCACAGATACGCAGTATTTT. The genes are TRBV30 and TRBJ2-3; D ambiguous. V was shortened by 0 bases and J by 0 bases, with 10 bases between the two germline ends. The CDR3 runs 15 residues. In germline, CDR1 is GTSNPN, CDR2 SVGIG (reference sequence).

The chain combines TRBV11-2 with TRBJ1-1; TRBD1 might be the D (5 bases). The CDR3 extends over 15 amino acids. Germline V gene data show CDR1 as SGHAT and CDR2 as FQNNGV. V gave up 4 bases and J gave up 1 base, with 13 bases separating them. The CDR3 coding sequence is TGTGCCAGCAGCTCCCAGGGAGGGAGGAACACTGAAGCTTTCTTT. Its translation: CASSSQGGRNTEAFF.